In its sample, the clone carrying this TCR beta chain was seen many times. The investigators made TCR beta cDNA from about 500 ng total RNA, using a constant-region primer. For TCR beta, libraries were produced by three nested multiplex PCR rounds using slightly modified ARM-PCR. PCR rounds one and two used TRBV1-TRBV30 forward primers with a C-beta reverse primer for roughly 9 cycles each. TCRdb re-called the multiplex PCR reads through MiXCR, storing one row per CDR3 protein. This sample yields about 74,000 distinct CDR3 sequences, of which 60% to 80% are seen a single time; 28% belongs to the top ten. This specimen belongs to a study of tumor-infiltrating lymphocytes in primary liver carcinoma. CDR1 and CDR2 (germline): SEHNR, FQNEAQ (reference sequence). V lost 5 bases, J lost 5 bases, and 7 bases stayed unmatched. The CDR3 consists of 14 residues. DNA and RNA were both co-extracted from approximately 22-30 mg of bulk tissue that had not been sorted.

This sequence joins TRBV7-9 and TRBJ2-7; 9 positions agree with TRBD1. Input material: liver tumor tissue from sampling region 4. The subset: tumor region T4, right-lateral pole. The receptor comes from a man aged 35-49 years with primary liver carcinoma and hepatitis B virus infection. The CDR3 reads CASSIRDRADEQYF. The DNA for the CDR3 is TGTGCCAGCAGCATCCGGGACAGGGCGGACGAGCAGTACTTC.